The 31 T cell receptor beta chains below were found in one sample sequenced in a study of preoperative IRX-2 immunotherapy in early breast cancer. Clones were read by immunoSEQ multiplex PCR, and TCRdb kept only the in-frame ones, dropping some. In the table there are about 25,000 clones, roughly four fifths of which are singletons. Indicated treatment: preoperative locoregional IRX-2 cytokine immunotherapy. The sample in question was lymph node tissue, obtained after IRX-2 immunotherapy. Receptors were obtained from a human donor with breast cancer.

The chain couples TRBV5-1 to TRBJ2-3; 9 bases agree with TRBD1. The germline V gene has CDR1 SGHRS and CDR2 YFSETQ. The V segment lost 0 bases and the J segment 6 bases; nucleotides outside the gene matches: 2. This CDR3 spans 14 amino acids. CDR3 sequence (DNA): TGCGCCAGCAGCTTGGACAGGGGGCAGGATACGCAGTATTTT. It specifies CASSLDRGQDTQYF.

V is TRBV18 and J is TRBJ2-2; D gene unclear. The V gene lost 1 base and the J gene lost 0 bases, with 12 bases spanning the gap. This CDR3 comprises 17 residues. From germline, CDR1 is KGHSH and CDR2 LQKENI. CDR3 amino acids: CASSPQAQSANTGELFF. Written as DNA, the CDR3 is TGTGCCAGCTCACCACAGGCGCAGAGCGCGAACACCGGGGAGCTGTTTTTT. Full variable domain (missing parts from reference TRBV18 and TRBJ2-2): NAGVMQNPRHLVRRRGQEARLRCSPMKGHSHVYWYRQLPEEGLKFMVYLQKENIIDESGMPKERFSAEFPKEGPSILRIQQVVRGDSAAYFCASSPQAQSANTGELFFGEGSRLTVL.

The sample holds a few counts of this clone. The chain employs TRBV6-8 and TRBJ2-7; weak D call: TRBD2 (6 bases). The CDR3 loop spans 17 amino acids. Germline CDR1 and CDR2: MNHGY and SAAAGT. Trimming pared 5 bases from V and 0 bases from J, leaving 20 bases between. As DNA, the CDR3 is TGTGCCAGCAGTCTACGATCGGGAGTCCTCCCCTCCTACGAGCAGTACTTC. This encodes CASSLRSGVLPSYEQYF.

The CDR3 protein is CASARGLNYGYTF. CDR3 sequence (DNA): TGTGCCAGCGCCAGGGGATTGAACTATGGCTACACCTTC. The chain recombines TRBV28 with TRBJ1-2; the D gene is possibly TRBD1 (6 bases). Deletions cut 8 bases from V and 2 bases from J, with 12 bases between. The CDR3 contains 13 residues. Germline V gene sequence: CDR1 MDHEN, CDR2 SYDVKM.

The chain employs TRBV7-2 and TRBJ1-4; TRBD1 aligns across 7 bases. The J segment lost 8 bases and the V segment lost 3 bases, leaving 9 bases of the junction unmatched. From germline, CDR1 is SGHTA and CDR2 FQGNSA. The CDR3 is made up of 15 amino acids. The CDR3 bases are TGTGCCAGCAGCTTCGAGGGACAGTTTGGAGAAAAACTGTTTTTT. Its protein product is CASSFEGQFGEKLFF.

The chain carries TRBV7-7 and TRBJ1-5, with TRBD1 as a possible D gene (6 bases). Germline V gene sequence: CDR1 SSHAT, CDR2 FNYEAQ (reference sequence). The CDR3 extends over 15 amino acids. The V gene lost 1 base and the J gene lost 0 bases, with 7 bases spanning the gap. The CDR3 coding sequence is TGTGCCAGCAGCTTAGGGGGGCTTAGCAATCAGCCCCAGCATTTT. It is translated as CASSLGGLSNQPQHF.

This sequence joins TRBV19 and TRBJ1-1, with unresolved D. Trimming took 7 bases from V and 3 from J, leaving 15 bases between them. Germline lookup yields CDR1 LNHDA and CDR2 SQIVND (reference sequence). CDR3 size: 14 residues. The DNA for the CDR3 is TGTGCCAGTAACCCAGCCCGCTTGGACACTGAAGCTTTCTTT. It yields the protein CASNPARLDTEAFF.

The chain is built from TRBV18 and TRBJ1-1; D may be TRBD1 (5 bases). The CDR3 is 15 residues long. With 6 bases removed from V and 5 bases from J, the gap between germline ends came to 19 bases. Germline assignment: CDR1 KGHSH and CDR2 LQKENI. In nucleotides, the CDR3 is TGTGCCAGCTCCACTCAGGCGGGGCAAGGTACTGAAGCTTTCTTT. It encodes CASSTQAGQGTEAFF.

This clone was counted a few times. The genes are TRBV18 and TRBJ1-1, with TRBD1 matching 7 bases. J gave up 0 bases and V 1 base, and 5 bases lay outside the gene matches. The CDR3 has 16 amino acids. The germline CDR1 and CDR2 sequences are KGHSH and LQKENI. CDR3 region: CASSPQTGTVNTEAFF. The CDR3 DNA sequence: TGTGCCAGCTCACCACAAACCGGGACAGTGAACACTGAAGCTTTCTTT.

V usage is TRBV18 and J usage is TRBJ2-7, with D tentatively TRBD2 (5 bases). Trimming stripped 1 base from V and 4 bases from J, with 8 bases between. CDR3 size: 13 residues. The germline V gene encodes CDR1 KGHSH and CDR2 LQKENI. The CDR3 spells CASSPRRGYEQYF. CDR3 coding DNA: TGTGCCAGCTCACCACGGCGAGGGTACGAGCAGTACTTC. The full variable domain, completed using reference TRBV18 and TRBJ2-7, is NAGVMQNPRHLVRRRGQEARLRCSPMKGHSHVYWYRQLPEEGLKFMVYLQKENIIDESGMPKERFSAEFPKEGPSILRIQQVVRGDSAAYFCASSPRRGYEQYFGPGTRLTVT.

V usage is TRBV14 and J usage is TRBJ1-1, with D possibly matching TRBD1 (6 bases). The germline CDR1 and CDR2 sequences are SGHDN and FVKESK. V shed 8 bases and J shed 2 bases, with 12 bases lying between them. CDR3 length: 13 residues. CDR3 bases: TGTGCCAGCCCCGGGACAACCAACACTGAAGCTTTCTTT. The encoded protein is CASPGTTNTEAFF. Full variable domain (remainder filled in from reference TRBV14 and TRBJ1-1): EAGVTQFPSHSVIEKGQTVTLRCDPISGHDNLYWYRRVMGKEIKFLLHFVKESKQDESGMPNNRFLAERTGGTYSTLKVQPAELEDSGVYFCASPGTTNTEAFFGQGTRLTVV.

This chain links TRBV6-8 with TRBJ2-3; D ambiguous. The germline gives CDR1 MNHGY, CDR2 SAAAGT. This CDR3 is built from 14 residues. With 6 bases removed from V and 4 bases from J, the gap between germline ends came to 14 bases. The DNA for the CDR3 is TGTGCCAGCAGCGTCCTGGAAGGACCAGATACGCAGTATTTT. Protein product: CASSVLEGPDTQYF.

The chain's CDR3 is CASQSSGAGTQYF. CDR3 bases: TGTGCCAGCCAAAGTAGCGGGGCAGGGACCCAGTACTTC. This chain uses TRBV6-8 with TRBJ2-5; 8 bases line up with TRBD2. CDR3 length equals 13 residues. J gave up 7 bases and V 8 bases, and 9 bases lay outside the gene matches. The germline V gene encodes CDR1 MNHGY and CDR2 SAAAGT.

The CDR3 DNA sequence: TGTGCCAGCTCATCGCTTGGGGATTCTGGAAACACCATATATTTT. Protein sequence: CASSSLGDSGNTIYF. V gene TRBV18 combines with J gene TRBJ1-3; D is undetermined. The CDR3 totals 15 residues. The V end was cut by 5 bases, the J end by 1 base, with 12 bases between. Per germline, CDR1 KGHSH and CDR2 LQKENI.

This clone was seen a single time. The rearrangement links TRBV29-1 to TRBJ1-1; no clear D. Germline CDR1 reads SQVTM; CDR2 reads ANQGSEA. V shed 1 base and J shed 5 bases, with 11 bases lying between them. This CDR3 has 13 residues. For the CDR3, the DNA is TGCAGCGTTGAAGTATTGGAGGAAACTGAAGCTTTCTTT. It codes for CSVEVLEETEAFF.

The rearrangement joins TRBV12-2 to TRBJ2-7; the D call TRBD1 from the table was never checked on the DNA. TRBV12-2 is a listed pseudogene. This CDR3 contains 15 residues. The CDR3 DNA follows: TGTGCCAGTGTTCATCCGGGACACCTGTCCTACGAGCAGTACTTC. Translated, it gives CASVHPGHLSYEQYF.

This CDR3 is CASRVLQGASYEQYV. The CDR3 DNA is TGTGCCAGCAGGGTACTTCAGGGGGCCTCCTACGAGCAGTACGTC. The chain is built from TRBV6-8 and TRBJ2-7; TRBD1 agrees at 8 bases. Germline CDR1 reads MNHGY; CDR2 reads SAAAGT. Trimming at V came to 6 bases and at J to 0 bases, leaving 7 bases not matched to a gene. The CDR3 has 15 residues.

The CDR3 DNA follows: TGTGCCAGCAGCTTTGTGGGGGATCGGGGTGAAGCTTTCTTT. It translates to CASSFVGDRGEAFF. This rearrangement joins TRBV11-3 to TRBJ1-1, with D possibly matching TRBD1 (5 bases). CDR3 length equals 14 residues. The germline V gene has CDR1 SGHNT and CDR2 YENEEA. V was shortened by 3 bases and J by 7 bases, with 15 bases between the two germline ends.

The chain carries TRBV30 and TRBJ1-2; 9 positions agree with TRBD1. The V segment lost 1 base and the J segment 8 bases; nucleotides outside the gene matches: 5. The CDR3 length is 13 residues. Germline lookup yields CDR1 GTSNPN and CDR2 SVGIG (reference sequence). The CDR3 DNA follows: TGTGCCTGGAGTGCCCTGGACAGGGGCGGCTACACCTTC. The encoded protein is CAWSALDRGGYTF.

The chain recombines TRBV28 with TRBJ2-2, with 8 bases aligning to TRBD1. Germline V CDR1 and CDR2: MDHEN, SYDVKM. With V trimmed by 7 bases and J by 1 base, 5 bases remained unmatched. This CDR3 region has 15 residues. The chain's CDR3 is CASKAGTGNTGELFF. The DNA of the CDR3 is TGTGCCAGCAAGGCCGGGACAGGGAACACCGGGGAGCTGTTTTTT.

The V call is TRBV6-8, the J call TRBJ1-5; D possibly corresponds to TRBD1 (5 bases). Trimming cost V 6 bases and J 2 bases, with 8 bases left between them. The CDR3 is made up of 13 amino acids. Germline lookup yields CDR1 MNHGY and CDR2 SAAAGT. CDR3 residues: CASRWDGNQPQHF. CDR3 bases: TGTGCCAGCAGATGGGACGGCAATCAGCCCCAGCATTTT.

The chain joins TRBV29-1 to TRBJ1-1; 8 bases line up with TRBD1. Losses at the gene ends were 7 bases for V and 4 bases for J; bases not matched to a gene: 11. This CDR3 is built from 14 residues. CDR1 SQVTM and CDR2 ANQGSEA come from the germline V gene. The CDR3 spells CSGRTGQGITEAFF. The CDR3 DNA sequence: TGCAGCGGTAGGACAGGGCAGGGTATCACTGAAGCTTTCTTT.

The chain links TRBV30 to TRBJ2-1, with a possible D match to TRBD2 (6 bases). CDR1 GTSNPN and CDR2 SVGIG come from the germline V gene (reference sequence). Deletions cut 2 bases from V and 6 bases from J, with 17 bases between. The CDR3 covers 15 residues. CDR3 sequence reads: CAWSIGSGASNEQFF. CDR3 DNA sequence: TGTGCCTGGAGTATCGGTAGCGGCGCGAGCAATGAGCAGTTCTTC.

V is TRBV6-4 and J is TRBJ2-3; D is unresolved. This CDR3 is built from 11 residues. V dropped 5 bases and J dropped 5 bases, with 5 bases sitting between them. The germline V gene encodes CDR1 MRHNA and CDR2 SNTAGT. This CDR3 is CASSYVDTQYF. The CDR3 DNA sequence: TGTGCCAGCAGTTACGTAGATACGCAGTATTTT.

V and J are TRBV11-3 and TRBJ2-1, with TRBD2 matching over 10 bases. CDR3 length equals 14 residues. Germline V gene data show CDR1 as SGHNT and CDR2 as YENEEA. The V and J ends lost 5 bases and 8 bases, in that order; junction bases with no gene match: 6. The CDR3 is CASSLSGGKDEQFF. CDR3 DNA sequence: TGTGCCAGCAGCCTTAGCGGGGGGAAGGATGAGCAGTTCTTC.

V is TRBV11-3 and J is TRBJ2-7; D possibly corresponds to TRBD2 (6 bases). Trimming stripped 3 bases from V and 7 bases from J, with 16 bases between. The CDR3 extends over 14 amino acids. The germline V gene has CDR1 SGHNT and CDR2 YENEEA. CDR3 region: CASSFLTSRGEQYF. CDR3 nucleotide sequence: TGTGCCAGCAGCTTTTTAACTAGCCGTGGAGAGCAGTACTTC.

This chain uses TRBV11-3 with TRBJ2-5, with 10 bases aligning to TRBD1. Germline CDR1 SGHNT, CDR2 YENEEA. The length of the CDR3 is 16 residues. With V trimmed by 1 base and J by 4 bases, 6 bases remained unmatched. The CDR3 DNA follows: TGTGCCAGCAGCTTAGTCGGGACAGGGGTTGCAGAGACCCAGTACTTC. This sequence encodes CASSLVGTGVAETQYF.

J is TRBJ1-1 and V is TRBV19; 8 bases agree with TRBD1. CDR3 length: 13 residues. CDR1 is LNHDA and CDR2 is SQIVND in the germline V gene (reference sequence). Losses at the gene ends were 10 bases for V and 7 bases for J; bases not matched to a gene: 11. DNA for the CDR3: TGTGCCACTGCCGACAGGGGCGCGAGTGAAGCTTTCTTT. This translates into CATADRGASEAFF.

On this clone: No DNA is shown, since the ends of the CDR3 on it are uncertain; the CDR3 is the one TCRdb lists. The chain is built from TRBV1 and TRBJ1-4; the table names TRBD1, a call not compared with the DNA. TRBV1 is a documented pseudogene. Including both end residues, the CDR3 is 20 amino acids long. CDR3 protein: CASSLSFGQGIKNTNEKLFF.

The J gene is TRBJ2-7, the V gene TRBV11-3, with TRBD1 matching 8 bases. The V gene end was trimmed by 5 bases and the J gene end by 6 bases; junction bases not matched to a gene: 12. Germline values: CDR1 SGHNT, CDR2 YENEEA. The CDR3 covers 15 residues. The CDR3 region is CASSLTGVAPSEQYF. CDR3 coding DNA: TGTGCCAGCAGCCTGACAGGGGTGGCCCCGTCCGAGCAGTACTTC. The entire variable domain, with the rest obtained from reference TRBV11-3 and TRBJ2-7, is as follows: EAGVVQSPRYKIIEKKQPVAFWCNPISGHNTLYWYLQNLGQGPELLIRYENEEAVDDSQLPKDRFSAERLKGVDSTLKIQPAELGDSAVYLCASSLTGVAPSEQYFGPGTRLTVT.

This clone was counted only a few times. This chain connects TRBV30 to TRBJ1-3, with D perhaps matching TRBD1 (5 bases). Germline CDR1 reads GTSNPN; CDR2 reads SVGIG (reference sequence). Trimming took off 4 bases at V and 0 bases at J, with 7 bases between the two ends. The CDR3 runs to 13 residues. As DNA, the CDR3 is TGTGCCTGGAAGGGGTCCTCTGGAAACACCATATATTTT. It yields the protein CAWKGSSGNTIYF.